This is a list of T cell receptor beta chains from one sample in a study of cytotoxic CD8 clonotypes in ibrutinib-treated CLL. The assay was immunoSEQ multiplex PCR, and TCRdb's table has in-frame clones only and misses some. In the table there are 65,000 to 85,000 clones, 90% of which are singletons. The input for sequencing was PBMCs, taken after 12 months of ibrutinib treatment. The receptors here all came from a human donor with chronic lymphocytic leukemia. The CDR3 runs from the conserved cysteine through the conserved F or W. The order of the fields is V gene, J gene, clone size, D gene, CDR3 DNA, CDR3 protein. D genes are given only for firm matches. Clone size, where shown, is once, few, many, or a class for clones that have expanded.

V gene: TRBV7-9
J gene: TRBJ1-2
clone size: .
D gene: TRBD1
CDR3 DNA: TGTGCCAGCAGCCCGACAGGGTCGTATGGCTACACCTTC
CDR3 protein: CASSPTGSYGYTF

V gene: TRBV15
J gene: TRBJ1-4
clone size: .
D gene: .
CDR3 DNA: TGTGCCACCAGGGGACGGGGTAATGAAAAACTGTTTTTT
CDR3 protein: CATRGRGNEKLFF

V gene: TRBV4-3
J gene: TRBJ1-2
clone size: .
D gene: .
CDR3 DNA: TGCGCCAGCAGCCAAGCGGTGCTGGGGACGTCCTATGGCTACACCTTC
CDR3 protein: CASSQAVLGTSYGYTF

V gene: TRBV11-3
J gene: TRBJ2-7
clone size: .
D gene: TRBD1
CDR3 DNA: TGTGCCAGCAGCCCGGGACAGGCCTCCTACGAGCAGTACTTC
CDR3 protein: CASSPGQASYEQYF

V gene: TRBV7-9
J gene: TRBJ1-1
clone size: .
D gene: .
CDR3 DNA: TGTGCCAGCAGCTTAGACAGGGTATACACTGAAGCTTTCTTT
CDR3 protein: CASSLDRVYTEAFF

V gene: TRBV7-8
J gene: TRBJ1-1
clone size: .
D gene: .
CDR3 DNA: TGTGCCAGCAGCTTTGGCCCAGAGGACACTGAAGCTTTCTTT
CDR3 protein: CASSFGPEDTEAFF

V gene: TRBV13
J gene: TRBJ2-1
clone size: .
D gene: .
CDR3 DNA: TGTGCCAGCAGAGCGGGTTCCTACAATGAGCAGTTCTTC
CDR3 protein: CASRAGSYNEQFF

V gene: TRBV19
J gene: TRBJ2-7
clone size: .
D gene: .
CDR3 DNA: TGTGCCAGTAGTCCCCGGACTGGTGATTTTTCCTACGAGCAGTACTTC
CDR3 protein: CASSPRTGDFSYEQYF

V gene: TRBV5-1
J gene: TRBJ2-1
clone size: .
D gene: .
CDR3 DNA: TGCGCCAGCAGCCATAGACAGACCTACAATGAGCAGTTCTTC
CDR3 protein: CASSHRQTYNEQFF

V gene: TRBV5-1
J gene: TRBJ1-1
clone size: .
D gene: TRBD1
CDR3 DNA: TGCGCCAGCAGTTACAGGGGGGTGAGCACTGAAGCTTTCTTT
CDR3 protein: CASSYRGVSTEAFF

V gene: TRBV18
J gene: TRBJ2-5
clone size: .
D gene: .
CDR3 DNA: TGTGCCAGCTCACTAACCCTTGAAGAGACCCAGTACTTC
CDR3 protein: CASSLTLEETQYF

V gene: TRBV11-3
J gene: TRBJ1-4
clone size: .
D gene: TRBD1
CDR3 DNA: TGTGCCAGCAGCTCCCAGGGGACAGATAATCAACTGTTTTTT
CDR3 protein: CASSSQGTDNQLFF

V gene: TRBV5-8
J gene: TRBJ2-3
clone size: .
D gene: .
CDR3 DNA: TGTGCCAGCAGCTTGGGGTCAAACGTGATTACAGATACGCAGTATTTT
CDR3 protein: CASSLGSNVITDTQYF

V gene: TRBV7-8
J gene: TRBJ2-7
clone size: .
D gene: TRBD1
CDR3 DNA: TGTGCCAGCAGCTGGGGGTGGACAGGGTTGGACGAGCAGTACTTC
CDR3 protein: CASSWGWTGLDEQYF

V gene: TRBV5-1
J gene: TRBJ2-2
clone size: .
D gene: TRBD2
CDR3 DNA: TGCGCCAGCAGCTTCGGGGCTAGCGGGAGAATTACCGGGGAGCTGTTTTTT
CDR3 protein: CASSFGASGRITGELFF

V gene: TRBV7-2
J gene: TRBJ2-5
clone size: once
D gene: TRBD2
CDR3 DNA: TGTGCCAGCAGCTTTTCGAGACTAGCGGGGGAGACCCAGTACTTC
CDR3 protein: CASSFSRLAGETQYF

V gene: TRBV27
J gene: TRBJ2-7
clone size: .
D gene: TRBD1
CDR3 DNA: TGTGCCAGCGGAGATCGGACAGGCGTCCTAGAAAACTACGAGCAGTACTTC
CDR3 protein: CASGDRTGVLENYEQYF

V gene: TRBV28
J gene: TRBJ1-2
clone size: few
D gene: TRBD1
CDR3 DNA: TGTGCCAGCATCTCTGGGAAGTGGGACAGCAAAACTAGTAACTATGGCTACACCTTC
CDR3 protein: CASISGKWDSKTSNYGYTF

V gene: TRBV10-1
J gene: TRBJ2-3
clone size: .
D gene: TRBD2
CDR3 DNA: TGCGCCAGCAGTGATAGCGTTACTAGCGGAGAAGCAGATACGCAGTATTTT
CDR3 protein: CASSDSVTSGEADTQYF

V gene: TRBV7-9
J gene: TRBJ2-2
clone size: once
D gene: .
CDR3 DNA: TGTGCCAGCATTCCCCAAGTTAGGGCTGCCGGGGAGCTGTTTTTT
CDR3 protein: CASIPQVRAAGELFF

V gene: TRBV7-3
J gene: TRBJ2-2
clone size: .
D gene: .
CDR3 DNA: TGTGCCAGCAGCTTAGGTGCGACTTCGAACACCGGGGAGCTGTTTTTT
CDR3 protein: CASSLGATSNTGELFF

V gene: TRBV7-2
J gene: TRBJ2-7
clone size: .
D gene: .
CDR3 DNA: TGTGCCAGCAGCTTCCCCGGAGTGAGGCAGTACTTC
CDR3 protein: CASSFPGVRQYF

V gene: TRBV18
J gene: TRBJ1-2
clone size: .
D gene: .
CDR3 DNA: TGTGCCAGCTCACCACGGGGAGGCAACTATGGCTACACCTTC
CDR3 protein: CASSPRGGNYGYTF

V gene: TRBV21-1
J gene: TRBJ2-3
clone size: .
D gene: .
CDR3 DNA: TGTGCCAGCAGTGTCACCAGGGGCACCCGCACAGATACGCAGTATTTT
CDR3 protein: CASSVTRGTRTDTQYF

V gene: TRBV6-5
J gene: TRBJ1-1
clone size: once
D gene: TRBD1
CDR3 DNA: TGTGCCAGCAGTGACTCCGGGACAGGGGCAACTGAAGCTTTCTTT
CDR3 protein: CASSDSGTGATEAFF

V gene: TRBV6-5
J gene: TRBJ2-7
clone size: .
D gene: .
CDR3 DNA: TGTGCCAGCATGGAGGGAAGCTACGAGCAGTACTTC
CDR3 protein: CASMEGSYEQYF